This is a list of T cell receptor beta chains from one sample in a study of regulatory T cells in long-lasting Graves disease. One entry per CDR3 protein, called by TCRdb with MiXCR from the multiplex PCR reads. The sample has around 450,000 distinct CDR3 sequences, around a fifth seen once; the top ten hold less than 9%. Here the sequenced sample was peripheral blood mononuclear cells (PBMCs), taken when the disease was refractory, from a patient treated with antithyroid drugs. The receptor set was obtained from a female donor with Graves disease. The CDR3 runs from the conserved cysteine through the conserved F or W. D genes are given only for firm matches. The listing skips clone size in some rows; elsewhere it reads once, few, many or a size class.

NA | NA | TRBJ2-7 | TRBV4-1 | CASSQAENYEQYF | TGCGCCAGCAGCCAAGCTGAGAACTACGAGCAGTACTTC
many | NA | TRBJ1-2 | TRBV28 | CASSLSSYGYTF | TGTGCCAGCAGTTTAAGCTCCTATGGCTACACCTTC
NA | TRBD1 | TRBJ2-7 | TRBV5-4 | CASSVDRWGEQYF | TGTGCCAGCAGCGTGGACAGGTGGGGCGAGCAGTACTTC
few | TRBD2 | TRBJ2-1 | TRBV11-1 | CASRTGTSGRVSYNEQFF | TGTGCCAGCAGGACCGGGACTAGCGGGAGGGTTTCCTACAATGAGCAGTTCTTC
NA | TRBD2 | TRBJ2-7 | TRBV4-1 | CASSQVSSGRAQLYEQYF | TGCGCCAGCAGCCAAGTATCTAGCGGGAGGGCTCAGTTGTACGAGCAGTACTTC
few | TRBD1 | TRBJ2-5 | TRBV15 | CATSALIGTGGLVQETQYF | TGTGCCACCAGCGCCCTGATCGGGACAGGGGGTTTAGTCCAAGAGACCCAGTACTTC
NA | NA | TRBJ1-2 | TRBV6-2/TRBV6-3 | CASSSRAYYGYTF | TGTGCCAGCAGTTCCAGGGCCTACTATGGCTACACCTTC
many | NA | TRBJ2-5 | TRBV7-2 | CASSSRLEMQETQYF | TGTGCCAGCAGCTCCAGACTGGAGATGCAAGAGACCCAGTACTTC
many | NA | TRBJ1-1 | TRBV6-1 | CASSKGYTEAFF | TGTGCCAGCAGTAAGGGATACACTGAAGCTTTCTTT
many | NA | TRBJ1-2 | TRBV27 | CASTPNYGYTF | TGTGCCAGCACCCCGAACTATGGCTACACCTTC
NA | NA | TRBJ1-6 | TRBV28 | CASRDHEGTVPLHF | TGTGCCAGCAGAGACCATGAGGGGACCGTCCCCCTCCACTTT
NA | TRBD2 | TRBJ2-1 | TRBV28 | CASILSMGLAGGGEQFF | TGTGCCAGCATCCTAAGCATGGGACTAGCGGGAGGGGGGGAGCAGTTCTTC
few | NA | TRBJ1-3 | TRBV29-1 | CSAHSSGNTIYF | TGCAGCGCGCATAGCTCTGGAAACACCATATATTTT
NA | TRBD2 | TRBJ2-2 | TRBV28 | CASSRREGLYTGGLFF | TGTGCCAGCAGTAGAAGGGAGGGGCTATACACCGGGGGGCTGTTTTTT
many | NA | TRBJ2-2 | TRBV2 | CASSDDNGELFF | TGTGCCAGCAGTGACGACAACGGGGAGCTGTTTTTT
many | NA | TRBJ2-7 | TRBV28 | CASSLVDRLAYEQYF | TGTGCCAGCAGTTTAGTTGACAGGTTAGCGTACGAGCAGTACTTC
many | NA | TRBJ2-4 | TRBV12-3/TRBV12-4 | CASSSSGLAKNIQYF | TGTGCCAGCAGCTCAAGCGGGCTAGCCAAAAACATTCAGTACTTC
NA | NA | TRBJ2-7 | TRBV6-1 | CASKGGYEQYF | TGTGCCAGCAAAGGAGGGTACGAGCAGTACTTC
NA | TRBD1 | TRBJ2-7 | TRBV28 | CASSYWTGGNYEQYF | TGTGCCAGCAGTTATTGGACAGGGGGGAACTACGAGCAGTACTTC
NA | NA | TRBJ1-5 | TRBV6-5 | CASSYLGQNQPQHF | TGTGCCAGCAGTTACCTAGGACAGAATCAGCCCCAGCATTTT
many | TRBD1 | TRBJ1-6 | TRBV6-1 | CASSDGTGVNSPLHF | TGTGCCAGCAGTGACGGGACAGGGGTTAATTCACCCCTCCACTTT
few | NA | TRBJ2-7 | TRBV19 | CASSLRDSTYEQYF | TGTGCCAGTAGTCTGCGGGACTCTACCTACGAGCAGTACTTC
few | NA | TRBJ2-5 | TRBV6-2/TRBV6-3 | CASSYVAGEGSQYF | TGTGCCAGCAGTTACGTCGCAGGGGAGGGGTCCCAGTACTTC
NA | NA | TRBJ2-7 | TRBV11-2 | CTSSLGGAGYTYEQYF | TGTACCAGCAGCTTAGGAGGGGCGGGCTATACCTACGAGCAGTACTTC
NA | TRBD1 | TRBJ2-1 | TRBV7-3 | CASSFGQGKSWFF | TGTGCCAGCAGCTTCGGACAGGGGAAATCGTGGTTCTTC
few | NA | TRBJ1-2 | TRBV30 | CAWSVQPGIGPIGYTF | TGTGCCTGGAGTGTACAACCTGGGATTGGACCGATTGGCTACACCTTC
NA | NA | TRBJ1-5 | TRBV4-2 | CASSRGWDSNQPQHF | TGTGCCAGCAGCCGGGGGTGGGACAGCAATCAGCCCCAGCATTTT
many | NA | TRBJ1-5 | TRBV28 | CASVGGRVDSNQPQHF | TGTGCCAGCGTGGGGGGCAGGGTGGATAGCAATCAGCCCCAGCATTTT
few | NA | TRBJ1-6 | TRBV15 | CATSRDHYNSPLHF | TGTGCCACCAGCAGAGATCACTATAATTCACCCCTCCACTTT
few | NA | TRBJ2-5 | TRBV6-2/TRBV6-3 | CASSYGAGGGETQYF | TGTGCCAGCAGTTACGGGGCCGGGGGCGGCGAGACCCAGTACTTC
many | NA | TRBJ2-7 | TRBV12-3/TRBV12-4 | CASSLSPRVYEQYF | TGTGCCAGCAGTTTATCCCCCCGCGTCTACGAGCAGTACTTC
few | NA | TRBJ1-1 | TRBV5-1 | CASSLGSRDTEAFF | TGCGCCAGCAGCTTGGGGTCCCGAGACACTGAAGCTTTCTTT
NA | NA | TRBJ2-3 | TRBV28 | CASNWESTSTDTQYF | TGTGCCAGCAACTGGGAATCCACTAGCACAGATACGCAGTATTTT
few | TRBD2 | TRBJ2-7 | TRBV15 | CATSPTSAFFHEQYF | TGTGCCACCAGCCCCACTAGCGCTTTTTTCCACGAGCAGTACTTC
many | NA | TRBJ2-5 | TRBV3-1 | CASSQDRREETQYF | TGTGCCAGCAGCCAAGATCGGCGAGAGGAGACCCAGTACTTC
few | TRBD1 | TRBJ1-3 | TRBV4-2 | CASSQLTGPGNTIYF | TGTGCCAGCAGCCAACTGACAGGGCCGGGAAACACCATATATTTT
NA | TRBD1 | TRBJ1-5 | TRBV6-5 | CASSSGQGKDQPQHF | TGTGCCAGCAGTTCGGGACAGGGGAAGGATCAGCCCCAGCATTTT
few | NA | TRBJ2-2 | TRBV20-1 | CSARIWSGLTGELFF | TGCAGTGCTAGAATCTGGAGCGGATTAACCGGGGAGCTGTTTTTT
many | NA | TRBJ1-2 | TRBV6-1 | CASRTDLYGYTF | TGTGCCAGCAGGACGGACCTCTATGGCTACACCTTC
many | TRBD1 | TRBJ2-5 | TRBV6-1 | CASSLIDRAETQYF | TGTGCCAGCAGCCTTATTGACAGGGCCGAGACCCAGTACTTC
many | NA | TRBJ2-5 | TRBV20-1 | CSAIAGTRGETQYF | TGCAGTGCTATTGCCGGGACCCGGGGAGAGACCCAGTACTTC
many | NA | TRBJ1-4 | TRBV7-6 | CASSFEPNEKLFF | TGTGCCAGCAGCTTTGAGCCTAATGAAAAACTGTTTTTT
many | NA | TRBJ1-1 | TRBV28 | CASSLWGGKDTEAFF | TGTGCCAGCAGTTTATGGGGGGGAAAGGACACTGAAGCTTTCTTT
few | TRBD1 | TRBJ1-1 | TRBV20-1 | CSAIQGARNTEAFF | TGCAGTGCTATACAGGGGGCACGGAACACTGAAGCTTTCTTT
many | NA | TRBJ2-5 | TRBV19 | CASSDRQLSETQYF | TGTGCCAGTAGTGACCGACAGCTATCAGAGACCCAGTACTTC
many | TRBD2 | TRBJ2-7 | TRBV28 | CASTEGGGGTYEQYF | TGTGCCAGTACTGAGGGCGGCGGGGGAACCTACGAGCAGTACTTC
few | NA | TRBJ1-1 | TRBV11-3 | CASSGTRSIGTEAFF | TGTGCCAGCAGCGGAACCAGGAGTATCGGCACTGAAGCTTTCTTT
NA | NA | TRBJ2-7 | TRBV9 | CASSVSEGEQYF | TGTGCCAGCAGCGTATCGGAAGGGGAGCAGTACTTC
few | TRBD2 | TRBJ2-5 | TRBV20-1 | CSARAGGSPVETQYF | TGCAGTGCTAGAGCGGGCGGGAGCCCAGTCGAGACCCAGTACTTC
many | NA | TRBJ2-7 | TRBV28 | CASSTRPERWQYF | TGTGCCAGCTCTACTCGCCCAGAACGGTGGCAGTACTTC
NA | NA | TRBJ1-2 | TRBV7-9 | CASSLVGGTPVNYGYTF | TGTGCCAGCAGCTTAGTGGGCGGGACACCAGTTAACTATGGCTACACCTTC
NA | NA | TRBJ2-5 | TRBV15 | CATSRDKGVETQYF | TGTGCCACCAGCAGAGACAAGGGGGTGGAGACCCAGTACTTC
NA | TRBD2 | TRBJ2-3 | TRBV11-3 | CASSSTWSAGDRDTQYF | TGTGCCAGCAGTTCAACTTGGAGTGCGGGAGACAGAGATACGCAGTATTTT
NA | TRBD2 | TRBJ2-5 | TRBV20-1 | CSARDYTAGETQYF | TGCAGTGCTAGAGATTATACAGCGGGGGAGACCCAGTACTTC
many | NA | TRBJ2-7 | TRBV28 | CASSSQAVNLDEQYF | TGTGCCAGCAGTTCCCAAGCGGTAAACCTAGACGAGCAGTACTTC
few | TRBD1 | TRBJ1-6 | TRBV6-1 | CASSEEEGQDWGRSPLHF | TGTGCCAGCAGTGAAGAAGAGGGACAGGATTGGGGGCGTTCACCCCTCCACTTT
NA | NA | TRBJ1-3 | TRBV7-9 | CASSLRLTDQSSGNTIYF | TGTGCCAGCAGCTTACGTCTTACAGATCAATCCTCTGGAAACACCATATATTTT